A selection of T cell receptor beta chains follows, all from one sample in a study of neurological immune-mediated disorders. Each CDR3 protein is one row after TCRdb ran MiXCR on the 5' RACE reads. The table records roughly 98,000 distinct CDR3 sequences, 13% of them present only once. Source material: PBMCs. The receptor set was obtained from a female donor with HTLV-1-associated myelopathy (HAM/TSP). The CDR3 runs from the conserved cysteine through the conserved F or W. Fields, in order: J gene, V gene, D gene, clone size, CDR3 protein, CDR3 DNA. D genes are given only for firm matches. Only some rows state a clone size, as once, few, many or a class for expanded clones.

j_call: TRBJ1-2; v_call: TRBV5-1; d_call: .; clone_size: many; cdr3_aa: CASSRGDVGGSGYTF; cdr3_nt: TGCGCCAGCAGCAGGGGGGATGTCGGAGGCTCTGGCTACACCTTC
j_call: TRBJ2-2; v_call: TRBV2; d_call: .; clone_size: many; cdr3_aa: CASRRQDREITGELFF; cdr3_nt: TGTGCCAGCAGAAGACAGGACAGAGAAATCACCGGGGAGCTGTTTTTT
j_call: TRBJ2-7; v_call: TRBV28; d_call: .; clone_size: medium-sized; cdr3_aa: CASRRSKTAGYEQYF; cdr3_nt: TGTGCCAGCAGGAGATCTAAAACGGCTGGATACGAGCAGTACTTC
j_call: TRBJ2-1; v_call: TRBV5-1; d_call: .; clone_size: many; cdr3_aa: CASSLASGSYNEQFF; cdr3_nt: TGCGCCAGCAGCTTGGCCAGCGGAAGTTACAATGAGCAGTTCTTC
j_call: TRBJ2-1; v_call: TRBV6-5; d_call: TRBD1; clone_size: many; cdr3_aa: CASSDRVNEQFF; cdr3_nt: TGTGCCAGCAGCGACAGGGTCAATGAGCAGTTCTTC
j_call: TRBJ2-7; v_call: TRBV11-2; d_call: TRBD2; clone_size: many; cdr3_aa: CASSDWTSGTYEQYF; cdr3_nt: TGTGCCAGCAGCGATTGGACTAGCGGAACCTACGAGCAGTACTTC
j_call: TRBJ2-3; v_call: TRBV20-1; d_call: TRBD1; clone_size: many; cdr3_aa: CSARVRDRGPVNTQYF; cdr3_nt: TGCAGTGCTAGGGTTAGGGACAGGGGACCCGTTAATACGCAGTATTTT
j_call: TRBJ1-5; v_call: TRBV4-1; d_call: .; clone_size: .; cdr3_aa: CASSQDLRGAGGGNQPQHF; cdr3_nt: TGCGCCAGCAGCCAAGATTTACGGGGAGCGGGGGGCGGCAATCAGCCCCAGCATTTT
j_call: TRBJ2-6; v_call: TRBV5-1; d_call: TRBD1; clone_size: many; cdr3_aa: CASRRQGAGGANVLTF; cdr3_nt: TGCGCCAGCCGGAGGCAGGGGGCCGGTGGGGCCAACGTCCTGACTTTC
j_call: TRBJ1-1; v_call: TRBV7-2; d_call: .; clone_size: many; cdr3_aa: CASSPRRIGDTEAFF; cdr3_nt: TGTGCCAGCAGCCCAAGGCGGATTGGGGACACTGAAGCTTTCTTT
j_call: TRBJ1-1; v_call: TRBV7-3; d_call: TRBD1; clone_size: many; cdr3_aa: CASSPTGGDTEAFF; cdr3_nt: TGTGCCAGCAGCCCAACAGGGGGTGACACTGAAGCTTTCTTT
j_call: TRBJ1-2; v_call: TRBV15; d_call: TRBD1; clone_size: many; cdr3_aa: CATSRGRGTGLRVSTF; cdr3_nt: TGTGCCACCAGCAGGGGCCGTGGGACAGGGCTTAGGGTGTCCACCTTC
j_call: TRBJ1-5; v_call: TRBV14; d_call: .; clone_size: .; cdr3_aa: CASSPKRVNQPQHF; cdr3_nt: TGTGCCAGCAGCCCCAAGAGGGTGAATCAGCCCCAGCATTTT
j_call: TRBJ2-3; v_call: TRBV12-3/TRBV12-4; d_call: .; clone_size: many; cdr3_aa: CASSLRVSTDTQYF; cdr3_nt: TGTGCCAGCAGTCTCAGGGTTAGCACAGATACGCAGTATTTT
j_call: TRBJ2-5; v_call: TRBV4-2; d_call: TRBD2; clone_size: many; cdr3_aa: CASSRGPGLAGETQYF; cdr3_nt: TGTGCCAGCAGCCGGGGACCAGGACTAGCGGGGGAGACCCAGTACTTC
j_call: TRBJ2-3; v_call: TRBV7-9; d_call: .; clone_size: many; cdr3_aa: CASSLVVGPTDTQYF; cdr3_nt: TGTGCCAGCAGCTTAGTAGTGGGGCCCACAGATACGCAGTATTTT
j_call: TRBJ2-7; v_call: TRBV11-2; d_call: TRBD1; clone_size: many; cdr3_aa: CASSFIRDSYEQYF; cdr3_nt: TGTGCCAGCAGCTTTATCCGGGACAGCTACGAGCAGTACTTC
j_call: TRBJ2-1; v_call: TRBV5-1; d_call: .; clone_size: many; cdr3_aa: CASSSARGIDSYNEQFF; cdr3_nt: TGCGCCAGCAGCTCGGCGAGGGGGATAGACTCCTACAATGAGCAGTTCTTC
j_call: TRBJ2-3; v_call: TRBV24-1; d_call: TRBD1; clone_size: many; cdr3_aa: CATSGMGQGWDTQYF; cdr3_nt: TGTGCCACCAGTGGTATGGGACAGGGGTGGGATACGCAGTATTTT
j_call: TRBJ1-1; v_call: TRBV13; d_call: .; clone_size: few; cdr3_aa: CASSLVRSRTNTEAFF; cdr3_nt: TGTGCCAGCAGCTTAGTCCGCTCAAGGACGAACACTGAAGCTTTCTTT